In this sample, the clone carrying this T cell receptor (beta chain) turned up a few times. The source of the sample is a study of sequential checkpoint blockade in melanoma. The data were produced by immunoSEQ multiplex PCR, yet TCRdb's version contains in-frame clones alone and is incomplete. The sample shows under 15,000 clones, approximately 76% of them seen only once. Germline CDR1 reads LNHDA; CDR2 reads SQIVND (reference sequence). Trimming stripped 5 bases from V and 3 bases from J, with 11 bases between. CDR3 length: 14 amino acids. The treatment: randomized to nivolumab then ipilimumab (arm A) or the reverse (arm B).

The material was CD8+ T cells sorted from blood (inferred from file names), obtained from a patient given nivolumab and ipilimumab in sequence. This TCR was recovered from a human patient with melanoma. Some clones in this sample may be carry-over from other donors' samples. The genes are TRBV19 and TRBJ1-5; maybe TRBD1 (5 bases). The CDR3 loop is CASSHDSFNQPQHF. The CDR3 DNA reads as TGTGCCAGTAGTCATGACAGCTTCAATCAGCCCCAGCATTTT.